These 17 T cell receptor beta chains originate from one sample sequenced in a study of blood T cell repertoires in COVID-19. This table comes from immunoSEQ multiplex PCR, and its TCRdb copy is limited to in-frame clones, with some not included. The table has fewer than 110,000 clones, about nine tenths seen once; the top ten hold 5.5% to 8%. The specimen was peripheral blood. These receptors were obtained from a man aged 50 or older with active or convalescent COVID-19.

V gene TRBV15 combines with J gene TRBJ1-2, with D perhaps TRBD1 (5 bases). V lost 0 bases and J 3 bases, leaving 8 bases between the germline ends. This CDR3 region has 14 residues. The germline V gene has CDR1 LNHNV and CDR2 YYDKDF (reference sequence). CDR3 DNA sequence: TGTGCCACCAGCAGAGATTTAGGGGACTATGGCTACACCTTC. The encoded protein is CATSRDLGDYGYTF.

The chain has TRBV19 and TRBJ1-4, with 8 positions matching TRBD1. This CDR3 comprises 14 residues. The germline V gene has CDR1 LNHDA and CDR2 SQIVND (reference sequence). The junction had 4 bases not matched to a gene; V was cut back by 3 bases and J by 7 bases. The CDR3 reads CASSMAGGIEKLFF. The CDR3 nucleotides are TGTGCCAGTAGTATGGCAGGGGGCATTGAAAAACTGTTTTTT.

The chain is built from TRBV3-1 (or the pseudogene TRBV3-2) and TRBJ2-3; a weak D match, TRBD2 (6 bases). The CDR3 spans 14 residues. Looked up from germline, CDR1 is LGHDT and CDR2 is YNNKEL (reference sequence). V was pared by 4 bases and J by 4 bases, with 12 bases between. The CDR3 bases are TGTGCCAGCAGCCTTACGACTAGTTCAGATACGCAGTATTTT. Translating gives CASSLTTSSDTQYF.

The rearrangement uses TRBV7-2 and TRBJ2-1; 10 nucleotides match TRBD2. V was clipped by 0 bases and J by 9 bases; unmatched bases: 5. Germline CDR1 reads SGHTA; CDR2 reads FQGNSA. The CDR3 length is 15 residues. The CDR3 DNA reads as TGTGCCAGCAGCTTAGCTAGCGGGAGGATAGGTGAGCAGTTCTTC. Its translation is CASSLASGRIGEQFF.

The chain employs TRBV9 and TRBJ1-2, with TRBD1 matching 7 bases. Germline-derived CDR1 and CDR2 are SGDLS and YYNGEE. This CDR3 is built from 15 residues. Losses at the gene ends were 4 bases for V and 7 bases for J; bases not matched to a gene: 13. The CDR3 loop is CASSTRPGTVSGYTF. The CDR3 DNA sequence: TGTGCCAGCAGCACTCGACCCGGGACAGTAAGTGGCTACACCTTC.

The chain recombines TRBV5-1 with TRBJ1-1; a possible D gene is TRBD1 (5 bases). The germline V gene has CDR1 SGHRS and CDR2 YFSETQ. Trimming removed 4 bases at V and 1 base at J, with 8 bases between. The CDR3 covers 13 residues. CDR3 DNA: TGCGCCAGCAGCCCGCAGGGGAACACTGAAGCTTTCTTT. This gives the protein CASSPQGNTEAFF.

This rearrangement joins TRBV5-4 to TRBJ2-7; TRBD2 aligns across 11 bases. The CDR3 has 14 amino acids. The germline CDR1 and CDR2 sequences are SGHNT and YYREEE (reference sequence). J lost 3 bases, V lost 4 bases, and 3 bases had no gene match. DNA of the CDR3: TGTGCCAGCAGCGGCGGACTAGCGGGCTACGAGCAGTACTTC. Amino acid sequence: CASSGGLAGYEQYF.

The chain has TRBV5-6 and TRBJ1-4, with 7 bases matching TRBD1. Unmatched junction bases numbered 8, after V lost 1 base and J lost 8 bases. The V gene's germline CDR1 is SGHDT and CDR2 YYEEEE. This CDR3 has 15 amino acids. CDR3 sequence reads: CASSLIGDREEKLFF. The CDR3 region has the DNA TGTGCCAGCAGCTTGATTGGTGACAGGGAGGAAAAACTGTTTTTT. Full variable domain (rest looked up from reference TRBV5-6 and TRBJ1-4): DAGVTQSPTHLIKTRGQQVTLRCSPKSGHDTVSWYQQALGQGPQFIFQYYEEEERQRGNFPDRFSGHQFPNYSSELNVNALLLGDSALYLCASSLIGDREEKLFFGSGTQLSVL.

This chain links TRBV6-6 with TRBJ1-4; 7 nucleotides align to TRBD1. J lost 4 bases, V lost 3 bases, and 2 bases had no gene match. The CDR3 is 14 amino acids. From germline, CDR1 is MNHNY and CDR2 SVGAGI (reference sequence). The CDR3: CASSYTGVNEKLFF. The CDR3 DNA reads TGTGCCAGCAGTTATACAGGGGTTAATGAAAAACTGTTTTTT.

The chain uses TRBV6-5 and TRBJ1-6; D uncertain. Deletions cut 2 bases from V and 9 bases from J, with 11 bases between. This CDR3 has 14 residues. Looked up from germline, CDR1 is MNHEY and CDR2 is SVGAGI. The CDR3 is CASSYGGFRSPLHF. As DNA, the CDR3 is TGTGCCAGCAGTTACGGAGGGTTCCGTTCACCCCTCCACTTT.

The J gene is TRBJ2-7, the V gene TRBV20-1, with D possibly matching TRBD2 (5 bases). Trimming shortened V by 3 bases and J by 3 bases, and 12 bases separated the two germline ends. This CDR3 region has 13 residues. CDR1 DFQATT and CDR2 SNEGSKA come from the germline V gene (reference sequence). The DNA for the CDR3 is TGCAGTGCTAGTGGGCCGAGGGACTACGAGCAGTACTTC. Its translation: CSASGPRDYEQYF.

This chain connects TRBV5-1 to TRBJ1-6, with D possibly matching TRBD1 (5 bases). CDR1 SGHRS and CDR2 YFSETQ come from the germline V gene. V lost 4 bases, J lost 7 bases, and 15 bases lay in between. The CDR3 length is 15 residues. The CDR3 region has the DNA TGCGCCAGCAGCAGAGCAGGGAATCGGAATTCACCCCTCCACTTT. Translated: CASSRAGNRNSPLHF.

At least ten counts were recorded for this clone. The chain links TRBV5-5 to TRBJ1-2; 9 bases are a match to TRBD1. Germline V gives CDR1 SGHKS, CDR2 YYEKEE (reference sequence). Trimming removed 1 base from V and 6 bases from J; junction bases left unmatched: 1. The CDR3 is made up of 13 amino acids. The chain's CDR3 is CASSLTGGDGYTF. The CDR3 nucleotides read TGTGCCAGCAGCTTGACAGGGGGCGATGGCTACACCTTC.

V gene TRBV27 combines with J gene TRBJ2-1; D is uncertain. Trimming shortened V by 5 bases and J by 0 bases, and 11 bases separated the two germline ends. The CDR3 totals 15 residues. Germline V lookup: CDR1 MNHEY, CDR2 SMNVEV (reference sequence). As DNA, the CDR3 is TGTGCCAGCAGTGACACAGAGAGCTCCTACAATGAGCAGTTCTTC. Translation gives CASSDTESSYNEQFF.

The V gene is TRBV7-9, the J gene TRBJ2-7, with D tentatively TRBD1 (5 bases). Per germline, CDR1 SEHNR and CDR2 FQNEAQ (reference sequence). The CDR3 has 15 amino acids. V dropped 0 bases and J dropped 2 bases, with 11 bases sitting between them. CDR3 sequence (DNA): TGTGCCAGCAGCTTAGCGGACAAAAGGGCCTACGAGCAGTACTTC. It yields the protein CASSLADKRAYEQYF.

Here the CDR3 DNA reads TGCAGCGTTGAAGAGGGGGGTGATGAGCAGTTCTTC. Its protein is CSVEEGGDEQFF. The chain combines TRBV29-1 with TRBJ2-1; D is possibly TRBD2 (6 bases). Germline V CDR1 and CDR2: SQVTM, ANQGSEA. This CDR3 is built from 12 residues. The V gene lost 0 bases and the J gene lost 8 bases, with 8 bases spanning the gap.

CDR3 in DNA: TGTGCCAGCAGGTCTACACTAGCGGGGTTCTACGAGCAGTACTTC. Encoded protein: CASRSTLAGFYEQYF. The V gene is TRBV6-5, the J gene TRBJ2-7; 10 nucleotides agree with TRBD2. This CDR3 spans 15 amino acids. Looked up from germline, CDR1 is MNHEY and CDR2 is SVGAGI. V trimming: 6 bases; J trimming: 3 bases; junction bases outside the gene matches: 8.